This passage covers 26 T cell receptor beta chains from one sample sequenced in a study of OX40 agonist ivuxolimab in advanced cancers. Profiling relied on immunoSEQ multiplex PCR, and the TCRdb table lists in-frame clones only, not all of them. The sample has about 90,000 clones, approximately 91% seen once. The starting material was CD4+ or CD8+ T cells sorted from blood, obtained in a trial of the OX40 agonist ivuxolimab. These receptors were collected from an adult with an advanced solid tumor such as melanoma, head and neck, liver or kidney cancer.

The chain recombines TRBV6-5 with TRBJ1-4; possible D gene TRBD1, 5 bases. The germline V and J ends were trimmed by 0 bases and 7 bases, with 12 bases remaining between them. This CDR3 has 15 amino acids. Germline CDR1 MNHEY, CDR2 SVGAGI. The CDR3 DNA follows: TGTGCCAGCAGTTACTCCGCAGGGCTGGGTGAAAAACTGTTTTTT. Its protein product is CASSYSAGLGEKLFF.

The V gene is TRBV7-2, the J gene TRBJ2-1; 16 bases line up with TRBD2. V trimming: 5 bases; J trimming: 5 bases; junction bases outside the gene matches: 6. The CDR3 has 17 amino acids. CDR1 and CDR2 from the germline V gene are SGHTA and FQGNSA. The CDR3 region is CASSPRGLAGGNNEQFF. The CDR3, as DNA: TGTGCCAGCAGCCCAAGGGGACTAGCGGGAGGGAACAATGAGCAGTTCTTC.

The rearrangement uses TRBV7-9 and TRBJ1-3; D is unclear. Trimming pared 5 bases from V and 0 bases from J, leaving 14 bases between. CDR1 and CDR2 from the germline V gene are SEHNR and FQNEAQ (reference sequence). CDR3 size: 16 residues. CDR3 nucleotide sequence: TGTGCCAGCAGCGTCTTCAGAACCTCCTCTGGAAACACCATATATTTT. As protein: CASSVFRTSSGNTIYF.

The rearrangement uses TRBV7-9 and TRBJ2-3; 7 bases fit TRBD1. The CDR3 is 15 amino acids. Germline trimming cut 6 bases from V and 8 bases from J; bases unmatched to any gene: 14. In germline, CDR1 is SEHNR, CDR2 FQNEAQ (reference sequence). The CDR3 region is CASSPGGRGVTTQYF. The CDR3 DNA follows: TGTGCCAGCAGTCCAGGGGGTCGGGGAGTGACTACGCAGTATTTT.

The chain joins TRBV6-4 to TRBJ2-3; perhaps D is TRBD1 or TRBD2 (5 bases each). CDR1 is MRHNA and CDR2 is SNTAGT in the germline V gene. The CDR3 is made up of 16 amino acids. Trimming removed 6 bases from V and 0 bases from J, with 16 bases in between. CDR3 amino acids: CASSPAPGRSTDTQYF. The CDR3 DNA reads TGTGCCAGCAGCCCCGCCCCGGGACGAAGCACAGATACGCAGTATTTT.

The genes are TRBV9 and TRBJ2-5; possibly TRBD2 for D (5 bases). This CDR3 comprises 14 residues. Germline CDR1 SGDLS, CDR2 YYNGEE. V was shortened by 4 bases and J by 4 bases, with 14 bases between the two germline ends. CDR3 nucleotide sequence: TGTGCCAGCAGCCCCCCGCGGGCCGGAGAGACCCAGTACTTC. Its protein product is CASSPPRAGETQYF.

The gene calls are TRBV28 and TRBJ1-1; tentatively, D is TRBD1 (6 bases). Germline V gives CDR1 MDHEN, CDR2 SYDVKM. The CDR3 spans 15 residues. V lost 5 bases and J lost 1, with 14 bases in between. The CDR3 DNA sequence: TGTGCCAGCAGTCCCATTGACAGGCAGAACACTGAAGCTTTCTTT. This encodes CASSPIDRQNTEAFF. The full variable domain, rest sourced from reference TRBV28 and TRBJ1-1, is DVKVTQSSRYLVKRTGEKVFLECVQDMDHENMFWYRQDPGLGLRLIYFSYDVKMKEKGDIPEGYSVSREKKERFSLILESASTNQTSMYLCASSPIDRQNTEAFFGQGTRLTVV.

This clone has a single count. The chain is built from TRBV7-2 and TRBJ2-7; 8 nucleotides align to TRBD2. Looked up from germline, CDR1 is SGHTA and CDR2 is FQGNSA. Germline trimming cut 1 base from V and 4 bases from J; bases unmatched to any gene: 9. This CDR3 has 16 amino acids. CDR3: CASSLVAGTPSYEQYF. DNA of the CDR3: TGTGCCAGCAGCTTAGTAGCGGGGACTCCGTCTTACGAGCAGTACTTC.

The V gene is TRBV14, the J gene TRBJ2-5; D is unresolved. The J call may be mistaken, given a closer DNA end match to TRBJ2-7. Per the germline V gene, CDR1 is SGHDN and CDR2 is FVKESK. The CDR3 has 12 residues. The CDR3 region has the DNA TGTGCCAGCAGCCAAGTCACGTACGAGCAGTACTTC. Translated, it gives CASSQVTYEQYF.

The rearrangement links TRBV7-2 to TRBJ2-5, with D unclear. CDR3 size: 13 residues. V was clipped by 5 bases and J by 1 base, with 8 bases between them. Germline V gene data show CDR1 as SGHTA and CDR2 as FQGNSA. This CDR3 is CASSPRRQETQYF. CDR3 in DNA: TGTGCCAGCAGCCCTAGGCGCCAAGAGACCCAGTACTTC.

A single count supports this clone. V gene TRBV28 combines with J gene TRBJ2-3, with D possibly being TRBD2 (6 bases). The V end was cut by 2 bases, the J end by 4 bases, with 10 bases between. CDR3 length equals 14 residues. Germline V gene sequence: CDR1 MDHEN, CDR2 SYDVKM. The CDR3 bases are TGTGCCAGCAGTTTAGCGGGAAGAGCAGATACGCAGTATTTT. It encodes CASSLAGRADTQYF.

The chain joins TRBV6-4 to TRBJ2-7; D remains unclear. V was clipped by 4 bases and J by 0 bases, with 16 bases between them. Germline V CDR1 and CDR2: MRHNA, SNTAGT. The CDR3 has 16 residues. The CDR3 DNA reads TGTGCCAGCAGTGCCGGGCAGGAGAGACTCTCCTACGAGCAGTACTTC. Amino acid sequence: CASSAGQERLSYEQYF.

This chain uses TRBV7-8 with TRBJ2-5; D is possibly TRBD1 (6 bases). This CDR3 has 15 residues. The germline V gene has CDR1 SGHVS and CDR2 FQNEAQ. Trimming shortened V by 4 bases and J by 3 bases, and 15 bases separated the two germline ends. CDR3 residues: CASSSRRQVKETQYF. The DNA of the CDR3 is TGTGCCAGCAGCTCGCGTCGACAGGTCAAAGAGACCCAGTACTTC. Using reference TRBV7-8 and TRBJ2-5 for the parts outside the CDR3, the full variable domain is GAGVSQSPRYKVAKRGQDVALRCDPISGHVSLFWYQQALGQGPEFLTYFQNEAQLDKSGLPSDRFFAERPEGSVSTLKIQRTQQEDSAVYLCASSSRRQVKETQYFGPGTRLLVL.

In this sample, this clone turned up a few times. The chain couples TRBV2 to TRBJ2-5; the match to TRBD1 covers 11 bases. V lost 5 bases and J lost 5; bases outside the gene matches: 4. The CDR3 totals 14 residues. Germline CDR1 reads SNHLY; CDR2 reads FYNNEI. The CDR3 reads CASSWTGGRETQYF. Written as DNA, the CDR3 is TGTGCCAGCAGTTGGACAGGGGGCAGGGAGACCCAGTACTTC.

The chain has TRBV27 and TRBJ2-1, with 8 positions matching TRBD2. V lost 5 bases to trimming and J lost 1 base; unmatched junction nucleotides: 10. In germline, CDR1 is MNHEY, CDR2 SMNVEV (reference sequence). The CDR3 extends over 17 amino acids. CDR3 residues: CASSPRTSLPSYNEQFF. Here the CDR3 DNA reads TGTGCCAGCAGTCCCCGGACTAGCTTGCCGTCCTACAATGAGCAGTTCTTC.

This clone was found once. The chain links TRBV7-9 to TRBJ1-4, with a possible D match to TRBD1 (5 bases). Trimming removed 5 bases from V and 1 base from J, with 11 bases in between. Germline V gene lookup returns CDR1 SEHNR and CDR2 FQNEAQ (reference sequence). The CDR3 has 15 residues. CDR3: CASSQGQGTNEKLFF. Here the CDR3 DNA reads TGTGCCAGCAGCCAAGGGCAGGGAACTAATGAAAAACTGTTTTTT.

The chain couples TRBV6-1 to TRBJ2-5; 11 bases agree with TRBD2. V lost 2 bases, J lost 3 bases, and 2 bases stayed unmatched. Germline CDR1 is MNHNS and CDR2 is SASEGT. The CDR3 is made up of 15 amino acids. The CDR3 here is CASSERSGREETQYF. For the CDR3, the DNA is TGTGCCAGCAGTGAACGTAGCGGGAGGGAAGAGACCCAGTACTTC.

The genes are TRBV5-1 and TRBJ2-7; 10 positions agree with TRBD2. V trimming: 4 bases; J trimming: 0 bases; junction bases outside the gene matches: 1. CDR3 size: 14 residues. Germline V gene lookup returns CDR1 SGHRS and CDR2 YFSETQ. The CDR3 bases are TGCGCCAGCAGCCCTAGCGGGGGCTCCTACGAGCAGTACTTC. It encodes CASSPSGGSYEQYF.

The chain has TRBV25-1 and TRBJ2-1, with a tentative D call TRBD2 (6 bases). V was shortened by 3 bases and J by 6 bases, with 15 bases between the two germline ends. Germline CDR1 and CDR2: MGHDK and SYGVNS. The CDR3 spans 15 residues. CDR3 in DNA: TGTGCCAGCAGTGATTGGGTCGGGAGAAGCAATGAGCAGTTCTTC. Its protein product is CASSDWVGRSNEQFF.

The chain carries TRBV7-2 and TRBJ2-7; TRBD2 matches 7 bases. The CDR3 contains 14 residues. The germline V gene has CDR1 SGHTA and CDR2 FQGNSA. Germline trimming cut 3 bases from V and 2 bases from J; bases unmatched to any gene: 4. CDR3 residues: CASSFGGGAYEQYF. The DNA of the CDR3 is TGTGCCAGCAGCTTTGGGGGAGGGGCCTACGAGCAGTACTTC.

The rearrangement uses TRBV7-3 and TRBJ2-7; D is possibly TRBD1 (6 bases). The germline gives CDR1 SGHTA, CDR2 FQGTGA. V gave up 1 base and J gave up 3 bases, with 7 bases separating them. The CDR3 is 13 residues long. The CDR3, as DNA: TGTGCCAGCAGCTTAAACAGGGACTACGAGCAGTACTTC. This codes for CASSLNRDYEQYF.

The chain combines TRBV30 with TRBJ2-2, with TRBD2 matching over 15 bases. Germline-derived CDR1 and CDR2 are GTSNPN and SVGIG (reference sequence). The CDR3 extends over 16 amino acids. With V trimmed by 5 bases and J by 4 bases, 5 bases remained unmatched. CDR3 residues: CAWGTSGRLSTGELFF. The DNA of the CDR3 is TGTGCCTGGGGGACTAGCGGGAGGTTGAGCACCGGGGAGCTGTTTTTT.

The chain carries TRBV6-5 and TRBJ2-4; the D is unclear. Germline values: CDR1 MNHEY, CDR2 SVGAGI. V gave up 6 bases and J gave up 7 bases, with 13 bases separating them. This CDR3 is built from 13 residues. The CDR3 here is CASSKAGGNIQYF. Here the CDR3 DNA reads TGTGCCAGCAGCAAGGCAGGCGGCAACATTCAGTACTTC.

The chain carries TRBV4-3 and TRBJ2-2, with 9 positions matching TRBD1. Losses at the gene ends were 7 bases for V and 10 bases for J; bases not matched to a gene: 7. Germline V gives CDR1 LGHNA, CDR2 YSLEER. The CDR3 totals 13 residues. CDR3 residues: CASIRDRVEELFF. Here the CDR3 DNA reads TGCGCCAGCATACGGGACAGGGTTGAGGAGCTGTTTTTT.

The V and J genes are TRBV11-3 and TRBJ2-7; D could derive from TRBD1 or TRBD2 (5 bases each). Trimming left V 5 bases short and J 2 bases short, with 13 bases between. The CDR3 consists of 14 residues. Germline CDR1 SGHNT, CDR2 YENEEA. The CDR3 is CASSPWDRPYEQYF. CDR3 nucleotide sequence: TGTGCCAGCAGCCCCTGGGACCGCCCCTACGAGCAGTACTTC.

This chain joins TRBV6-5 and TRBJ1-2, with D possibly being TRBD1 (6 bases). The ends were cut back, 5 bases at V and 0 bases at J, with 13 bases in the middle. This CDR3 is built from 15 residues. Germline lookup yields CDR1 MNHEY and CDR2 SVGAGI. The CDR3 nucleotides are TGTGCCAGCAGTAACCCAGGGGCCGCTAACTATGGCTACACCTTC. Encoded protein: CASSNPGAANYGYTF.